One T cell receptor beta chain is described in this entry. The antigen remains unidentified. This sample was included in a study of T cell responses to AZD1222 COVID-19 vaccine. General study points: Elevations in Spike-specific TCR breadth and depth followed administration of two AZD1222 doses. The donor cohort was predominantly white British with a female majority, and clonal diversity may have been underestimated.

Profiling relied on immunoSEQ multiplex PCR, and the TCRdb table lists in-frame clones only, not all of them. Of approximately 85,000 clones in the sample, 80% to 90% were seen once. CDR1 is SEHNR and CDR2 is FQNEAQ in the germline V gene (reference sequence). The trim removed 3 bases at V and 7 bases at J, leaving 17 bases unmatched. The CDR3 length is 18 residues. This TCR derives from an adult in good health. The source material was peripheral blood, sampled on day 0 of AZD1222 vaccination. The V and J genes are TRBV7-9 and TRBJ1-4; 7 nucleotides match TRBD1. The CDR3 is CASSFRGGVGGAAEKLFF. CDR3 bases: TGTGCCAGCAGCTTTAGAGGTGGAGTAGGGGGCGCCGCTGAAAAACTGTTTTTT.